The present TCR beta chain was sequenced within a study of T cell responses to AZD1222 COVID-19 vaccine. The study's findings and limits: Within unmutated variant regions lay the reported targets of nearly half of spike-specific TCRs.

Only one count was recorded for this clone. The antigen is not known. TCRdb's table, derived via immunoSEQ multiplex PCR, lists solely in-frame clones and lacks some. The table lists 150,000 or so clones, 80% to 90% of them singletons. The TCR originated in an adult in good health. The sequencing used peripheral blood, collected on day 0 of AZD1222 vaccination.

CDR3 loop: CATGERNTGELFF. CDR3 bases: TGTGCCACCGGTGAGCGGAACACCGGGGAGCTGTTTTTT. The chain joins TRBV10-3 to TRBJ2-2; D gene ambiguous. The V gene lost 10 bases and the J gene lost 1 base, with 10 bases spanning the gap. The CDR3 has 13 amino acids. Germline V lookup: CDR1 ENHRY, CDR2 SYGVKD.